These T cell receptor beta chains were read from a single sample in a study of blood T cell repertoires in COVID-19. The data were produced by immunoSEQ multiplex PCR, yet TCRdb's version contains in-frame clones alone and is incomplete. The sample holds hundreds of thousands of clones; approximately 86% are singletons and the top ten take roughly 1.6%. Material for sequencing was PBMCs or T cells enriched from blood (not recorded which). The receptors were sampled from a woman in her fifties or sixties who had recovered from COVID-19. Both conserved end residues are part of each CDR3. The D gene is left open where the match is weak. A row's size may be missing; if present it is once, few, many or a size class.

v_gene: TRBV28
abundance: NA
j_gene: TRBJ2-1
d_gene: TRBD2
CDR3aa: CASLTREGNEQFF
CDR3nt: TGTGCCAGCCTAACTAGGGAGGGGAATGAGCAGTTCTTC

v_gene: TRBV30
abundance: NA
j_gene: TRBJ2-2
d_gene: TRBD2
CDR3aa: CAWSVTSGSTGELFF
CDR3nt: TGTGCCTGGAGTGTGACTAGCGGGAGCACCGGGGAGCTGTTTTTT

v_gene: TRBV9
abundance: NA
j_gene: TRBJ2-1
d_gene: NA
CDR3aa: CASSKNHDSEQFF
CDR3nt: TGTGCCAGCAGCAAAAACCATGACTCGGAGCAGTTCTTC

v_gene: TRBV19
abundance: NA
j_gene: TRBJ2-5
d_gene: TRBD2
CDR3aa: CASSPAGAGETQYF
CDR3nt: TGTGCCAGTAGTCCGGCGGGAGCGGGGGAGACCCAGTACTTC

v_gene: TRBV6-5
abundance: NA
j_gene: TRBJ1-6
d_gene: NA
CDR3aa: CASNPSSYNSPLHF
CDR3nt: TGTGCCAGCAATCCCAGCTCCTATAATTCACCCCTCCACTTT

v_gene: TRBV2
abundance: once
j_gene: TRBJ1-4
d_gene: NA
CDR3aa: CASSDRGGGLNEKLFF
CDR3nt: TGTGCCAGCAGTGATCGTGGGGGCGGACTTAATGAAAAACTGTTTTTT

v_gene: TRBV7-6
abundance: NA
j_gene: TRBJ1-1
d_gene: TRBD1
CDR3aa: CASSPRTGEGTEAFF
CDR3nt: TGTGCCAGCAGCCCCAGGACAGGGGAAGGAACTGAAGCTTTCTTT

v_gene: TRBV6-5
abundance: NA
j_gene: TRBJ2-3
d_gene: TRBD2
CDR3aa: CASISSGRATDTQYF
CDR3nt: TGTGCCAGCATATCTAGCGGGAGGGCCACAGATACGCAGTATTTT

v_gene: TRBV15
abundance: NA
j_gene: TRBJ2-3
d_gene: TRBD1
CDR3aa: CATSRGPTGVFTDTQYF
CDR3nt: TGTGCCACCAGCAGAGGTCCGACAGGGGTTTTCACAGATACGCAGTATTTT

v_gene: TRBV6-5
abundance: NA
j_gene: TRBJ1-2
d_gene: NA
CDR3aa: CASRGRGSYGYTF
CDR3nt: TGTGCCAGCAGAGGCAGGGGCAGCTATGGCTACACCTTC

v_gene: TRBV19
abundance: few
j_gene: TRBJ1-1
d_gene: TRBD1
CDR3aa: CASSRRGLTEAFF
CDR3nt: TGTGCCAGTAGTCGCAGGGGGCTAACTGAAGCTTTCTTT

v_gene: TRBV9
abundance: NA
j_gene: TRBJ2-7
d_gene: NA
CDR3aa: CASSVVSEGGEQYF
CDR3nt: TGTGCCAGCAGCGTAGTTTCTGAGGGAGGCGAGCAGTACTTC

v_gene: TRBV7-6
abundance: NA
j_gene: TRBJ2-3
d_gene: TRBD1
CDR3aa: CASSLGDRIYLTDTQYF
CDR3nt: TGTGCCAGCAGCTTAGGGGACAGAATTTATCTCACAGATACGCAGTATTTT

v_gene: TRBV28
abundance: NA
j_gene: TRBJ1-6
d_gene: TRBD1
CDR3aa: CASSLSGTDNSPLHF
CDR3nt: TGTGCCAGCAGTTTATCCGGGACAGATAATTCACCCCTCCACTTT

v_gene: TRBV5-1
abundance: NA
j_gene: TRBJ2-7
d_gene: NA
CDR3aa: CASSFDSPSGEQYF
CDR3nt: TGCGCCAGCAGCTTTGACTCACCCTCGGGTGAGCAGTACTTC

v_gene: TRBV19
abundance: once
j_gene: TRBJ1-5
d_gene: NA
CDR3aa: CASSSFTGGNQPQHF
CDR3nt: TGTGCCAGTAGTAGTTTCACAGGAGGCAATCAGCCCCAGCATTTT

v_gene: TRBV19
abundance: NA
j_gene: TRBJ2-6
d_gene: TRBD1
CDR3aa: CASTRTGSSSGANVLTF
CDR3nt: TGTGCCAGTACGCGGACAGGGAGTAGCTCTGGGGCCAACGTCCTGACTTTC

v_gene: TRBV18
abundance: NA
j_gene: TRBJ2-1
d_gene: TRBD2
CDR3aa: CASSPIAGIYNEQFF
CDR3nt: TGTGCCAGCTCACCTATAGCGGGAATCTACAATGAGCAGTTCTTC

v_gene: TRBV6-5
abundance: NA
j_gene: TRBJ1-1
d_gene: NA
CDR3aa: CAAVSGANTEAFF
CDR3nt: TGTGCCGCCGTCTCGGGAGCGAACACTGAAGCTTTCTTT

v_gene: TRBV4-3
abundance: NA
j_gene: TRBJ2-1
d_gene: TRBD2
CDR3aa: CASSQDSAGASNEQFF
CDR3nt: TGCGCCAGCAGCCAAGACTCGGCGGGAGCCTCAAATGAGCAGTTCTTC

v_gene: TRBV7-8
abundance: NA
j_gene: TRBJ2-1
d_gene: TRBD2
CDR3aa: CASSPLTSVGKSYNEQFF
CDR3nt: TGTGCCAGCAGCCCACTGACTAGCGTCGGTAAGTCCTACAATGAGCAGTTCTTC

v_gene: TRBV19
abundance: NA
j_gene: TRBJ2-1
d_gene: TRBD1
CDR3aa: CASSGGQFSSYNEQFF
CDR3nt: TGTGCCAGTAGTGGGGGACAGTTTAGCTCCTACAATGAGCAGTTCTTC

v_gene: TRBV7-2
abundance: NA
j_gene: TRBJ2-7
d_gene: TRBD2
CDR3aa: CASSLEGLASGSSYEQYF
CDR3nt: TGTGCCAGCAGCTTAGAAGGACTAGCTTCCGGGTCGTCTTACGAGCAGTACTTC

v_gene: TRBV7-9
abundance: NA
j_gene: TRBJ1-2
d_gene: NA
CDR3aa: CASSSGQAFYGYTF
CDR3nt: TGTGCCAGCAGCTCGGGACAAGCTTTCTATGGCTACACCTTC

v_gene: TRBV2
abundance: NA
j_gene: TRBJ1-2
d_gene: TRBD1
CDR3aa: CASSADREGGYTF
CDR3nt: TGTGCCAGCAGTGCGGACAGGGAAGGTGGCTACACCTTC

v_gene: TRBV12-3/TRBV12-4
abundance: NA
j_gene: TRBJ2-1
d_gene: NA
CDR3aa: CASSRDSNNEQFF
CDR3nt: TGTGCCAGCAGCCGGGACTCCAACAATGAGCAGTTCTTC

v_gene: TRBV10-1
abundance: NA
j_gene: TRBJ1-1
d_gene: NA
CDR3aa: CASSEEGGKTEAFF
CDR3nt: TGCGCCAGCAGTGAGGAAGGGGGTAAGACTGAAGCTTTCTTT

v_gene: TRBV6-5
abundance: once
j_gene: TRBJ1-5
d_gene: TRBD1
CDR3aa: CASSYSRGHNQPQHF
CDR3nt: TGTGCCAGCAGTTACTCAAGGGGGCACAATCAGCCCCAGCATTTT

v_gene: TRBV30
abundance: once
j_gene: TRBJ1-2
d_gene: NA
CDR3aa: CAWNQSPHRVCYGYTF
CDR3nt: TGTGCCTGGAACCAATCCCCCCACAGGGTGTGCTATGGCTACACCTTC

v_gene: TRBV30
abundance: NA
j_gene: TRBJ2-1
d_gene: TRBD2
CDR3aa: CAWSGLAGINEQFF
CDR3nt: TGTGCCTGGAGTGGACTAGCGGGGATCAATGAGCAGTTCTTC

v_gene: TRBV5-1
abundance: NA
j_gene: TRBJ1-1
d_gene: NA
CDR3aa: CASSLDPGTEAFF
CDR3nt: TGCGCCAGCAGCTTGGACCCGGGCACTGAAGCTTTCTTT

v_gene: TRBV5-6
abundance: NA
j_gene: TRBJ2-2
d_gene: TRBD2
CDR3aa: CASSLDAGGAGELFF
CDR3nt: TGTGCCAGCAGCTTGGATGCGGGAGGAGCCGGGGAGCTGTTTTTT

v_gene: TRBV7-3
abundance: NA
j_gene: TRBJ1-5
d_gene: TRBD1
CDR3aa: CATPCTTGTQPYSNQPQHF
CDR3nt: TGTGCCACACCATGCACGACAGGGACTCAACCCTATAGCAATCAGCCCCAGCATTTT

v_gene: TRBV5-1
abundance: NA
j_gene: TRBJ2-3
d_gene: NA
CDR3aa: CASSPEPKITQYF
CDR3nt: TGCGCCAGCAGCCCAGAACCGAAAATTACGCAGTATTTT

v_gene: TRBV29-1
abundance: NA
j_gene: TRBJ2-3
d_gene: NA
CDR3aa: CSVTQVNTDTQYF
CDR3nt: TGCAGCGTTACACAGGTTAACACAGATACGCAGTATTTT

v_gene: TRBV18
abundance: once
j_gene: TRBJ1-5
d_gene: NA
CDR3aa: CASSPGGAAQPQHF
CDR3nt: TGTGCCAGCTCACCAGGCGGGGCTGCCCAGCCCCAGCATTTT

v_gene: TRBV4-1
abundance: NA
j_gene: TRBJ2-3
d_gene: NA
CDR3aa: CASSRTRDTQYF
CDR3nt: TGCGCCAGCAGCCGAACTAGAGATACGCAGTATTTT

v_gene: TRBV2
abundance: NA
j_gene: TRBJ1-5
d_gene: NA
CDR3aa: CASTGTNSNQPQHF
CDR3nt: TGTGCCAGCACAGGGACAAATAGCAATCAGCCCCAGCATTTT

v_gene: TRBV2
abundance: NA
j_gene: TRBJ2-7
d_gene: NA
CDR3aa: CASLRSYEQYF
CDR3nt: TGTGCCAGCCTTCGCTCCTACGAGCAGTACTTC

v_gene: TRBV13
abundance: NA
j_gene: TRBJ2-7
d_gene: NA
CDR3aa: CASSLLRWEQYF
CDR3nt: TGTGCCAGCAGCTTATTGCGGTGGGAGCAGTACTTC

v_gene: TRBV27
abundance: NA
j_gene: TRBJ2-7
d_gene: NA
CDR3aa: CASGTGFREQYF
CDR3nt: TGTGCCTCAGGCACAGGGTTTCGGGAGCAGTACTTC

v_gene: TRBV6-2/TRBV6-3
abundance: NA
j_gene: TRBJ1-2
d_gene: NA
CDR3aa: CASSNGGPYGYTF
CDR3nt: TGTGCCAGCAGTAACGGGGGACCTTATGGCTACACCTTC

v_gene: TRBV2
abundance: NA
j_gene: TRBJ1-5
d_gene: TRBD1
CDR3aa: CASSETGVSGNQPQHF
CDR3nt: TGTGCCAGCAGTGAAACAGGGGTGAGCGGCAATCAGCCCCAGCATTTT

v_gene: TRBV28
abundance: NA
j_gene: TRBJ1-2
d_gene: NA
CDR3aa: CASMAVLNYGYTF
CDR3nt: TGTGCCAGCATGGCGGTTCTTAACTATGGCTACACCTTC

v_gene: TRBV27
abundance: NA
j_gene: TRBJ2-7
d_gene: TRBD2
CDR3aa: CASSPSLAGDEQYF
CDR3nt: TGTGCCAGCAGTCCCTCACTAGCGGGAGACGAGCAGTACTTC

v_gene: TRBV6-5
abundance: NA
j_gene: TRBJ2-2
d_gene: TRBD1
CDR3aa: CASSPGQGRTGELFF
CDR3nt: TGTGCCAGCAGCCCCGGACAGGGGCGCACCGGGGAGCTGTTTTTT

v_gene: TRBV18
abundance: NA
j_gene: TRBJ1-2
d_gene: TRBD1
CDR3aa: CASSPVSGQGIIGGYTF
CDR3nt: TGTGCCAGCTCACCGGTATCGGGACAGGGGATAATAGGTGGCTACACCTTC

v_gene: TRBV27
abundance: NA
j_gene: TRBJ2-7
d_gene: TRBD2
CDR3aa: CASSPSPRGGDYEQYF
CDR3nt: TGTGCCAGCAGCCCCTCGCCGCGCGGGGGTGACTACGAGCAGTACTTC

v_gene: TRBV4-3
abundance: NA
j_gene: TRBJ2-1
d_gene: NA
CDR3aa: CASSQDRGDLNEQFF
CDR3nt: TGCGCCAGCAGCCAAGATCGCGGGGACTTAAATGAGCAGTTCTTC